The 8 T cell receptor beta chains in this list originate from one sample, sequenced in a study of T-cell reconstitution after alpha-beta-depleted transplantation in children (dated by TCRdb to 2016 to 2018). The sample's treatment or condition label, decoded: allogeneic hematopoietic cell transplantation with graft depleted of TCRalphabeta T cells and CD19 B cells. Libraries were made using PCR. The sequencer listed for this sample is Illumina HiSeq 2500. TCR libraries were prepared with molecular barcoding, using unique molecular identifiers to normalize TCRbeta repertoire quantification. TCRdb reworked the public reads: Q25 trimming with fastp, MiXCR clone assembly, productive beta chains retained. Rows are combined by CDR3 protein, so each entry shows the most common genes and DNA. For this sample there are 610,000 or so distinct CDR3 sequences; roughly 30% appear just once. The ten largest make up about 35% of the sample.

This specimen consisted of PBMCs, obtained before TCRalphabeta/CD19-depleted stem cell transplant. The receptors were gathered from a boy less than two years old with Wiskott-Aldrich syndrome, due to receive a stem cell transplant.

This clonotype was counted a single time. The chain combines TRBV24-1 with TRBJ2-1; 8 nucleotides align to TRBD2. Germline trimming cut 0 bases from V and 8 bases from J; bases unmatched to any gene: 8. Per germline, CDR1 KGHDR and CDR2 SFDVKD. CDR3 length: 16 residues. The CDR3 region is CATSDLHSGSRHEQFF. The DNA for the CDR3 is TGTGCCACCAGTGATTTGCACAGCGGGAGTCGGCATGAGCAGTTCTTC.

The table lists this clonotype with a few counts. The chain recombines TRBV10-3 with TRBJ2-3, with TRBD1 identical over 7 bases. The germline V gene has CDR1 ENHRY and CDR2 SYGVKD. The CDR3 totals 15 residues. Germline trimming cut 9 bases from V and 2 bases from J; bases unmatched to any gene: 11. In DNA, the CDR3 is TGTGCCATAAGACCGGGACAGTTACACACAGATACGCAGTATTTT. As protein: CAIRPGQLHTDTQYF.

The chain carries TRBV20-1 and TRBJ1-5; 8 bases align to TRBD1. With V trimmed by 5 bases and J by 4 bases, 7 bases remained unmatched. The CDR3 sequence is 14 residues long. CDR1 is DFQATT, CDR2 SNEGSKA, per germline (reference sequence). Here the CDR3 DNA reads TGCAGTGCTCACACAGGGGGAGCAAATCAGCCCCAGCATTTT. Protein sequence: CSAHTGGANQPQHF.

The chain links TRBV18 to TRBJ2-1; D gene unclear. The CDR3 consists of 15 residues. V was cut by 5 bases and J by 0 bases, with 11 bases left in between. From germline, CDR1 is KGHSH and CDR2 LQKENI. This chain's CDR3 is CASSGSVSSYNEQFF. The CDR3 nucleotides read TGTGCCAGCTCAGGCTCAGTGAGCTCCTACAATGAGCAGTTCTTC.

The count of this clonotype is one. The chain carries TRBV10-3 and TRBJ2-6, with 8 bases lining up with TRBD1. The CDR3 has 14 residues. The ends lost 9 bases at V and 4 bases at J; junction bases unmatched: 5. In germline, CDR1 is ENHRY, CDR2 SYGVKD. The CDR3 spells CAIRQGTGANVLTF. The CDR3 nucleotides are TGTGCCATAAGACAGGGGACCGGGGCCAACGTCCTGACTTTC.

This rearrangement joins TRBV28 to TRBJ1-4, with 10 bases lining up with TRBD1. Trimming at V came to 1 base and at J to 8 bases, leaving 4 bases not matched to a gene. CDR1 and CDR2 (germline): MDHEN, SYDVKM. There are 15 residues in the CDR3. The CDR3 DNA follows: TGTGCCAGCAGTTTATTTGGGACAGGGGAGGAAAAACTGTTTTTT. This encodes CASSLFGTGEEKLFF.

This clonotype was found a few times. The chain links TRBV5-1 to TRBJ1-6, with a possible D match to TRBD1 (6 bases). Germline loops: CDR1 SGHRS, CDR2 YFSETQ. Trimming removed 1 base from V and 7 bases from J, with 9 bases in between. The length of the CDR3 is 14 residues. The CDR3 reads CASSLRQENSPLHF. CDR3 coding DNA: TGCGCCAGCAGCTTGAGACAGGAGAATTCACCCCTCCACTTT.

This clonotype was seen a few times. The CDR3 DNA reads TGCAGTGCTCGTCGGCTAGCGGGGTACAATGAGCAGTTCTTC. Translated, it gives CSARRLAGYNEQFF. The rearrangement joins TRBV20-1 to TRBJ2-1; 9 positions agree with TRBD2. The CDR3 has 14 residues. Trimming at V came to 5 bases and at J to 4 bases, leaving 6 bases not matched to a gene. Germline V gene data show CDR1 as DFQATT and CDR2 as SNEGSKA (reference sequence).